This T cell receptor beta chain was identified during a study of immune heterogeneity within non-small cell lung tumors. Background on the study: With respect to histology, the tumors encompassed several squamous cell carcinomas, about 9 non-squamous carcinomas and 1 not otherwise specified. Notes on the study in general: Individual patients' high-frequency T-cell receptor beta clonotypes were largely distinct from one another.

Template was bulk tumor genomic DNA, about 600 ng per sample. Surgery yielded several widely spaced biopsies per primary tumor. Newly diagnosed with untreated non-small cell lung cancer, the patients underwent curative surgery. A first 10-cycle multiplex round used 32 V-gene and 13 J-gene primers on TCR beta CDR3. In TCRdb, the multiplex PCR reads were re-called with MiXCR into one record per CDR3 protein. The table includes some 30,000 distinct CDR3 sequences, around 28% detected once. This clonotype was recorded a few times. The antigen remains unidentified. Germline V gene lookup returns CDR1 SGHVS and CDR2 FQNEAQ. This CDR3 has 15 residues. Trimming pared 2 bases from V and 4 bases from J, leaving 14 bases between.

The chain combines TRBV7-8 with TRBJ1-2; D is undetermined. The receptor was isolated from a man aged 35 to 55 with non-small cell lung cancer. Sequenced input: lung tumor tissue. CDR3 sequence: CASSLWTSRSYGYTF. CDR3 DNA sequence: TGTGCCAGCAGCTTATGGACCTCAAGGAGCTATGGCTACACCTTC. Drawing the rest from reference TRBV7-8 and TRBJ1-2, the complete variable domain is GAGVSQSPRYKVAKRGQDVALRCDPISGHVSLFWYQQALGQGPEFLTYFQNEAQLDKSGLPSDRFFAERPEGSVSTLKIQRTQQEDSAVYLCASSLWTSRSYGYTFGSGTRLTVV.